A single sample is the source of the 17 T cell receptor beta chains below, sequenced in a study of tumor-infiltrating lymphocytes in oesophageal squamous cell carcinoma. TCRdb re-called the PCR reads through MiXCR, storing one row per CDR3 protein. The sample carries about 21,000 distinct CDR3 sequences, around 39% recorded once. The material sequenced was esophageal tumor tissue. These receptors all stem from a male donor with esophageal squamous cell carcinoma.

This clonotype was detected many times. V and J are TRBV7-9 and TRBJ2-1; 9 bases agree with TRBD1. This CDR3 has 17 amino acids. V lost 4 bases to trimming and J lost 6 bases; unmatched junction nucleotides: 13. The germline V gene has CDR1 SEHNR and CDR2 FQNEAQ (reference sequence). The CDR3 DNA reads TGTGCCAGCAGCTCCAGGACCGGGACAGGGACTCGCAATGAGCAGTTCTTC. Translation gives CASSSRTGTGTRNEQFF.

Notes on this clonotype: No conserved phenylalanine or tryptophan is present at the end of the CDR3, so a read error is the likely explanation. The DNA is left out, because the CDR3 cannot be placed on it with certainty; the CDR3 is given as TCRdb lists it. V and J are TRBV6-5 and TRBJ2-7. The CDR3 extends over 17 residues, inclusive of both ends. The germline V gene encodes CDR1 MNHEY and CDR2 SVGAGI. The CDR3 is CASSYSISGGYGYTFGS.

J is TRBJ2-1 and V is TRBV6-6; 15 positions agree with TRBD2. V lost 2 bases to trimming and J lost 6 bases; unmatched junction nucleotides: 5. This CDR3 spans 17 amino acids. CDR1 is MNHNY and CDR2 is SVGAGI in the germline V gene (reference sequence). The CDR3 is CASSYGLAGGPGNEQFF. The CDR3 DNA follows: TGTGCCAGCAGTTACGGACTAGCGGGAGGGCCCGGCAATGAGCAGTTCTTC.

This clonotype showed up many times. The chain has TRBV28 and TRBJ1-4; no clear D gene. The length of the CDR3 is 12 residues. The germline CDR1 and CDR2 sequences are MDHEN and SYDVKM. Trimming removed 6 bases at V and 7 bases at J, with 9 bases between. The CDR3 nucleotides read TGTGCCAGCAGCTCCTCCGGTGAAAAACTGTTTTTT. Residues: CASSSSGEKLFF.

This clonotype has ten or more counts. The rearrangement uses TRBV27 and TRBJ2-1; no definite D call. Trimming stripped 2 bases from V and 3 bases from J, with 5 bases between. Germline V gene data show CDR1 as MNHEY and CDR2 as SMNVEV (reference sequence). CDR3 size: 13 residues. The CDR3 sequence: CASSLNGYNEQFF. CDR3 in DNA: TGTGCCAGCAGTTTAAACGGCTACAATGAGCAGTTCTTC.

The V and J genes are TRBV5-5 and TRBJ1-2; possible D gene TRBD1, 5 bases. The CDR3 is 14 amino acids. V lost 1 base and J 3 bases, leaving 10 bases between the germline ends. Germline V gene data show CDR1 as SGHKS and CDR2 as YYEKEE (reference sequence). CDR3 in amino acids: CASSLLTADYGYTF. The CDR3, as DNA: TGTGCCAGCAGCTTGCTGACAGCGGACTATGGCTACACCTTC.

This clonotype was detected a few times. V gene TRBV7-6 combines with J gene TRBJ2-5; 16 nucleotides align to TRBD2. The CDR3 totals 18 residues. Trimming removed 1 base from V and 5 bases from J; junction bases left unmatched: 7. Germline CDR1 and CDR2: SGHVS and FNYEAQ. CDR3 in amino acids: CASSLGTGLAGGRETQYF. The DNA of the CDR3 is TGTGCCAGCAGCTTAGGAACGGGACTAGCGGGAGGGAGGGAGACCCAGTACTTC.

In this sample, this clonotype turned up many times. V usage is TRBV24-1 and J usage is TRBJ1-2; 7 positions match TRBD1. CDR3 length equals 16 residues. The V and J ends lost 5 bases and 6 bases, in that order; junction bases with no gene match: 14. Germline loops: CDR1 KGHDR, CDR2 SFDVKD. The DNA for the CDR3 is TGTGCCACCAGTGGTTACGGGGCACAGGGGACGGATGGCTACACCTTC. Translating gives CATSGYGAQGTDGYTF.

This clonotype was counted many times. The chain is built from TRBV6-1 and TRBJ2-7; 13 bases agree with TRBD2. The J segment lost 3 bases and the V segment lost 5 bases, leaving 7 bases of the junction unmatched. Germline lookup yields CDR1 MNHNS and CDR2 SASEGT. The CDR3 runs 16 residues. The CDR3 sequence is CASSRGLAGVIYEQYF. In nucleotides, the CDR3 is TGTGCCAGCAGTCGCGGACTAGCGGGAGTTATCTACGAGCAGTACTTC.

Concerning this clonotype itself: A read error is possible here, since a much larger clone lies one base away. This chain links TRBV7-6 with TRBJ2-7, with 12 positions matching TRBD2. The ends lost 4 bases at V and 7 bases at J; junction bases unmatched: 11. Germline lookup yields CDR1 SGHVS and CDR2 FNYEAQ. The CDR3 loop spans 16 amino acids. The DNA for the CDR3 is TGTGCCAGCAGCTATCAAAGACTAGCGGGAGAGGTTGAGCAGTACTTC. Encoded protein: CASSYQRLAGEVEQYF.

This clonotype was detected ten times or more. The CDR3 DNA reads as TGTGCCAGCAGCCCCAGACTAGCGGGAGGGGTGAGCAAAAACATTCAGTACTTC. It encodes CASSPRLAGGVSKNIQYF. This rearrangement joins TRBV6-1 to TRBJ2-4; 14 bases align to TRBD2. The CDR3 covers 18 residues. CDR1 MNHNS and CDR2 SASEGT come from the germline V gene. V shed 6 bases, J shed 3 bases, and the junction held 10 bases outside the gene matches.

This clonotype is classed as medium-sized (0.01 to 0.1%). In DNA, the CDR3 is TGTGCCAGCAGCAACCCCATCTTGGGCAATGAAAAACTGTTTTTT. It encodes CASSNPILGNEKLFF. V and J are TRBV6-1 and TRBJ1-4; D unclear. CDR1 is MNHNS, CDR2 SASEGT, per germline. V was cut by 6 bases and J by 5 bases, with 16 bases left in between. This CDR3 has 15 amino acids.

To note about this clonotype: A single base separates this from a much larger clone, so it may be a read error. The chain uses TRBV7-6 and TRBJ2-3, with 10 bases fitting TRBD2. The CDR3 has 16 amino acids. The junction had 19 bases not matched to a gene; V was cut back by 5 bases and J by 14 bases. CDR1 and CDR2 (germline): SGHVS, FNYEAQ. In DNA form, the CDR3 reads TGTGCCAGCAGCGCCGGGACTAGCGAATACACCGGGGAGCTGTATTTT. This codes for CASSAGTSEYTGELYF. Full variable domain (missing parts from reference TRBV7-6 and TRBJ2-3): GAGVSQSPRYKVTKRGQDVALRCDPISGHVSLYWYRQALGQGPEFLTYFNYEAQQDKSGLPNDRFSAERPEGSISTLTIQRTEQRDSAMYRCASSAGTSEYTGELYFGPGTRLTVL.

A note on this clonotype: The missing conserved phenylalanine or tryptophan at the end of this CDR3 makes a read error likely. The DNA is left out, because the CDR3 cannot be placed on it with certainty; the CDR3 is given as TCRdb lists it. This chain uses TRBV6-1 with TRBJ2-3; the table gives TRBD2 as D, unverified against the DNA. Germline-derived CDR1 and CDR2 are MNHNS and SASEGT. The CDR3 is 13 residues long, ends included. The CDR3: CASSVNYGQYFGP.

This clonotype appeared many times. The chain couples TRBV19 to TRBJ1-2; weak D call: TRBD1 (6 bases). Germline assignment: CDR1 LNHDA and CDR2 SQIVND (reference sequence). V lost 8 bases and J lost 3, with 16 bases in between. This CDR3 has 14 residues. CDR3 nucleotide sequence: TGTGCCAGTTCTACAGGGATGTGGTACTATGGCTACACCTTC. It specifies CASSTGMWYYGYTF.

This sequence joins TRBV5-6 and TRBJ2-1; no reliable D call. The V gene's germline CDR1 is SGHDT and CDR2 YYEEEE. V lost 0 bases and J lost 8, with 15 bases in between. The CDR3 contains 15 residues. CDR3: CASSLAWVTRDEQFF. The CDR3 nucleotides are TGTGCCAGCAGCTTGGCCTGGGTAACACGCGATGAGCAGTTCTTC.

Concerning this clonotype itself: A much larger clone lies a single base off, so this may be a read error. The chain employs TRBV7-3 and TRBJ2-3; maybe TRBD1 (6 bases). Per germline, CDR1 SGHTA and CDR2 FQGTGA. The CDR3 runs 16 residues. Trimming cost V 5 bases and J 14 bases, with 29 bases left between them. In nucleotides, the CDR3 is TGTGCCAGCAGCCGAGGCAGGGGAAGTAACACCGGGGAGCTGTATTTT. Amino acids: CASSRGRGSNTGELYF.